The sequence of this T cell receptor (beta chain) was determined in a study of blood T cell repertoires in COVID-19. CDR1 and CDR2 (germline): SGHTA, FQGTGA. The CDR3 is 13 amino acids. With V trimmed by 2 bases and J by 6 bases, 0 bases remained unmatched. This clone was seen only once. Here immunoSEQ multiplex PCR was the method, and the copy in TCRdb shows in-frame clones only, minus some. The sample has about 110,000 clones, about four fifths seen once. The genes are TRBV7-3 and TRBJ2-3, with 9 bases that match TRBD1. The sequence came from a woman between 65 and 79 years old with acute or convalescent COVID-19. The sample consisted of peripheral blood. The CDR3 bases are TGTGCCAGCAGCTTAGGGACAGGGGATACGCAGTATTTT. Encoded protein: CASSLGTGDTQYF.